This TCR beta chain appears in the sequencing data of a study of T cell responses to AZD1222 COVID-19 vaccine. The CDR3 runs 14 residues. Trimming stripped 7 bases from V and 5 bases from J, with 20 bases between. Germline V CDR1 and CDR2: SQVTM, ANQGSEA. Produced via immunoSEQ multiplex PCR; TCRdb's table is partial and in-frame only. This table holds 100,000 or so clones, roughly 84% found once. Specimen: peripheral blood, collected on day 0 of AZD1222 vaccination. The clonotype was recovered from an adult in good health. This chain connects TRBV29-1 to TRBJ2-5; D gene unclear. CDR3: CSGGASDPEETQYF. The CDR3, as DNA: TGCAGCGGTGGCGCGTCGGATCCGGAGGAGACCCAGTACTTC.